This note documents a single TCR beta chain sequence. The entry originates in a study of regulatory T cells in long-lasting Graves disease. The germline V gene encodes CDR1 SQVTM and CDR2 ANQGSEA. The CDR3 consists of 17 residues. V lost 0 bases, J lost 1 base, and 19 bases lay in between. Researchers made TCR beta libraries by using iRepertoire HTBI primers and running Arm-PCR on CDR3 regions. TCRdb processed the multiplex PCR reads anew with MiXCR; each CDR3 protein has one entry. This table has 350,000 to 450,000 distinct CDR3 sequences, 15% appearing once. Time point given: newly diagnosed GD, antithyroid drugs for less than 3 months. PBMC RNA was the source of the TCR library. The same data also contributed to another study, on T cells in Graves' hyperthyroidism and ophthalmopathy. In that study: Progression to ophthalmopathy was predicted a median of roughly seven months early.

The sequencing here drew on peripheral blood mononuclear cells (PBMCs), taken at new diagnosis, from a patient treated with antithyroid drugs. The TCR sequence derives from a woman in her 30s with Graves disease. The chain couples TRBV29-1 to TRBJ2-7; D is perhaps TRBD2 (6 bases). In nucleotides, the CDR3 is TGCAGCGTTGAAGATAGGGAGGAGGGTTCCGGTTCCTACGAGCAGTACTTC. Its translation: CSVEDREEGSGSYEQYF.